The entry below describes one T cell receptor beta chain. These data are taken from a study of cytomegalovirus exposure and HLA in healthy donors. V lost 7 bases, J lost 4 bases, and 8 bases stayed unmatched. In germline, CDR1 is SNHLY, CDR2 FYNNEI. This CDR3 has 14 residues. Amplification used 60 Vbeta primers and 13 Jbeta primers. Sequencing was performed with immunoSEQ multiplex PCR; in TCRdb, only in-frame clones are kept and a portion is missing. Counted here are about 240,000 clones, about 80% occurring once; the ten biggest clones make up around 8.3%. The chain is built from TRBV2 and TRBJ1-1; 8 nucleotides line up with TRBD1. The source is a woman aged 55-69 years in good health and CMV-seropositive. Source material: PBMCs. The CDR3 sequence: CASITQGGSTEAFF. As DNA, the CDR3 is TGTGCCAGCATCACACAGGGGGGAAGCACTGAAGCTTTCTTT.